The source of this T cell receptor (beta chain) is a study of shared clonotypes between healthy human individuals. Using immunoSEQ multiplex PCR, the repertoire was profiled, and TCRdb retains in-frame clones only, with some absent. The sample holds hundreds of thousands of clones, 90% to 97% seen once. The sequence was obtained from a woman aged 25 to 45 in good health. The specimen was naive CD4+ T cells sorted from blood. Subset denoted: CD45RA+ positively selected.

CDR3 loop: CASSQLWTEAVSMGELFF. The CDR3 DNA follows: TGCGCCAGCAGCCAGCTGTGGACTGAAGCAGTTTCCATGGGGGAGCTGTTTTTT. The V call is TRBV4-1, the J call TRBJ2-2; tentatively, D is TRBD2 (5 bases). There are 18 residues in the CDR3. The germline V gene encodes CDR1 MGHRA and CDR2 YSYEKL. V lost 3 bases to trimming and J lost 8 bases, with 25 bases between them.